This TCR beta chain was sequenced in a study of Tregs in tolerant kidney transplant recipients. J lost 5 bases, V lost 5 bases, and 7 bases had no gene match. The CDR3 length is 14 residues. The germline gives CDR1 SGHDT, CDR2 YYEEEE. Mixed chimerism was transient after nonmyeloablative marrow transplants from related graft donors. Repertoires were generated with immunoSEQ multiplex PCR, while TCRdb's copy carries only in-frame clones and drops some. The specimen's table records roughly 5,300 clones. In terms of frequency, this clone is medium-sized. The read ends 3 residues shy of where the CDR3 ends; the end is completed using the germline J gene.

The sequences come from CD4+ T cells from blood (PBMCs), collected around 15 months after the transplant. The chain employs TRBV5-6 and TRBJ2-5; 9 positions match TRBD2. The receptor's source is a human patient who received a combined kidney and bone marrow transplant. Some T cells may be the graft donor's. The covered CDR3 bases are TGTGCCAGCAGTTATGCTAGCGGGGCCGAGACC. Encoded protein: CASSYASGAET. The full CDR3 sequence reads CASSYASGAETQYF.